This T cell receptor (beta chain) is drawn from a study of shared clonotypes between healthy human individuals. Across the whole study: Per donor, three plates held CD4 naive cells, three held CD4 memory, two held CD8 naive and one held CD8 memory.

This CDR3 contains 16 residues. CDR1 and CDR2 (germline): SGHNT, YENEEA. V was clipped by 0 bases and J by 3 bases; unmatched bases: 8. Genomic DNA belonging to each subset was distributed in equal measure over several immunoSEQ plates. This table comes from immunoSEQ multiplex PCR, and its TCRdb copy is limited to in-frame clones, with some not included. The sample shows approximately 980,000 clones, approximately 80% of them seen only once. The V call is TRBV11-3, the J call TRBJ2-7; 7 positions agree with TRBD1. Sequencing was carried out using memory CD4+ T cells sorted from blood. Subset: CD45RA-negative fraction. The clonotype originates from a man younger than 30 in good health. Here the CDR3 reads CASSLDLRGKGYEQYF. CDR3 DNA sequence: TGTGCCAGCAGCTTAGATCTCAGGGGGAAAGGCTACGAGCAGTACTTC.